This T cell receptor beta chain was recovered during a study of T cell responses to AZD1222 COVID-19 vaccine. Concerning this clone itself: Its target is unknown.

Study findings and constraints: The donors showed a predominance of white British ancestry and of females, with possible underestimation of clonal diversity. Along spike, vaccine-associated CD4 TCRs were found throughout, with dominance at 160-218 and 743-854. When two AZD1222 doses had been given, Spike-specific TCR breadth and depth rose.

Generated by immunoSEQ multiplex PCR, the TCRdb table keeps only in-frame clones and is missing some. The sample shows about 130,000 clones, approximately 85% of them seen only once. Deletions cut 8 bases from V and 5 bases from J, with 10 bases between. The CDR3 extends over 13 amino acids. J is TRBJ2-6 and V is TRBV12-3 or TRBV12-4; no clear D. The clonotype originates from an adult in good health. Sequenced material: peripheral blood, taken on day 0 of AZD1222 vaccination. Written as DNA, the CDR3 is TGTGCCAGCTGCTCACTTTGGGCCAACGTCCTGACTTTC. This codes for CASCSLWANVLTF.